The entry below describes one TCR beta chain. This sample is drawn from a study of control samples from healthy donors and cancer patients. V was pared by 2 bases and J by 8 bases, with 5 bases of the junction left unmatched. The CDR3 totals 15 residues. Germline-derived CDR1 and CDR2 are SGDLS and YYNGEE. Repertoires were generated with immunoSEQ multiplex PCR, while TCRdb's copy carries only in-frame clones and drops some. This table lists about 190,000 clones. Sequences were obtained from blood. This clonotype was obtained from a woman younger than 45 in good health. The genes are TRBV9 and TRBJ1-4, with 11 bases identical to TRBD1. CDR3: CASSVDRDRGEKLFF. CDR3 coding DNA: TGTGCCAGCAGCGTCGACCGGGACAGGGGGGAAAAACTGTTTTTT.